Sequencing of this T cell receptor beta chain was carried out in a study of HIV-infected patients and healthy controls. Study details: A modest, significant CD4 rise occurred in about 90% of the 16 patients after three months of therapy.

Notes on the study in general: Significantly higher mean Gini indices appeared in HIV-infected repertoires, possibly reflecting oligoclonality.

Whole blood was used without fractionation, so all unsorted peripheral T cells were included. Exclusions covered tumors, febrile or AIDS-related illness, and hepatitis B or C coinfection. The CDR3 is 15 amino acids. Germline loops: CDR1 SNHLY, CDR2 FYNNEI. The ends were cut back, 3 bases at V and 9 bases at J, with 15 bases in the middle. This clonotype was counted at least ten times. Antigen unknown. Around 450 ng RNA was reverse transcribed with alpha and beta constant-region primers. Separate chain-specific third strand synthesis with multiplexing indices produced the alpha and beta libraries. A single primer pair per chain amplified all rearrangements, with per-molecule barcodes. TCRdb independently ran MiXCR on the 5' RACE reads; one entry per CDR3 protein. Of 8,000 to 10,000 distinct CDR3 sequences listed, less than 9.5% are singletons.

The sequence derives from an adult with HIV infection. The V and J genes are TRBV2 and TRBJ1-6; the D gene is possibly TRBD1 (5 bases). Sample: blood, taken before antiretroviral therapy. The CDR3 here is CASSEGPQGVSPLHF. For the CDR3, the DNA is TGTGCCAGCAGTGAGGGTCCCCAGGGAGTTTCACCCCTCCACTTT.